A selection of T cell receptor beta chains follows, all from one sample in a study of CD8 T cells in ankylosing spondylitis. TCRdb independently ran MiXCR on the 5' RACE reads; one entry per CDR3 protein. Of about 500,000 distinct CDR3 sequences listed, 5.3% are singletons. The sequenced sample was blood, either unsorted or a sorted T cell fraction (not recorded which). These receptors came from a male donor with ankylosing spondylitis. Each CDR3 is given with its conserved first and last residue. The D gene is left open where the match is weak. Part of the rows lack a size; the others show once, few, many or a class for expanded clones.

V gene	clone size	D gene	J gene	CDR3 DNA	CDR3 protein
TRBV11-2	many	TRBD1	TRBJ2-7	TGTGCCAGCAGCCCGGTGCAGGGGGTTCACGAGCAGTACTTC	CASSPVQGVHEQYF
TRBV27	many	TRBD1	TRBJ2-7	TGTGCCAGCAGTTTCGGGACAGGGAGCGAGCAGTACTTC	CASSFGTGSEQYF
TRBV10-3	many	NA	TRBJ2-5	TGTGCCATCAGTGCCTGGGGGGAGACCCAGTACTTC	CAISAWGETQYF
TRBV15	many	NA	TRBJ1-5	TGTGCCACCAGCAGAGAGCGAGCGGGGAAAAAGCATCAGCCCCAGCATTTT	CATSRERAGKKHQPQHF
TRBV7-9	few	TRBD1	TRBJ2-2	TGTGCCAGCAGTCTGACAGGGGGGCCCGGGGAGCTGTTTTTT	CASSLTGGPGELFF
TRBV29-1	many	NA	TRBJ1-1	TGCAGCGTTTTGGTAGACGAAGCTTTCTTT	CSVLVDEAFF
TRBV5-6	many	TRBD2	TRBJ2-7	TGTGCCAGCAGCCTCCCGACTAGCGGGGGTTGGGAGCAGTACTTC	CASSLPTSGGWEQYF
TRBV20-1	many	NA	TRBJ2-5	TGCAGTGCTAGAGACTCCGGGACAGAGACCCAGTACTTC	CSARDSGTETQYF
TRBV12-3/TRBV12-4	NA	NA	TRBJ2-7	TGTGCCAGCAGCCCCGGGACATTCTACGAGCAGTACTTC	CASSPGTFYEQYF
TRBV11-2	many	TRBD2	TRBJ2-3	TGTGCCAGCAGCTTAGATTGGGGGGGTCATGGCACAGATACGCAGTATTTT	CASSLDWGGHGTDTQYF
TRBV29-1	many	NA	TRBJ1-1	TGCAGCGCCCACCAAGGTGGCACTGAAGCTTTCTTT	CSAHQGGTEAFF
TRBV28	NA	TRBD2	TRBJ2-1	TGTGCCAGCAGTCCCGGACTAGCGGGAAAGCAGTTCTTC	CASSPGLAGKQFF
TRBV4-3	many	NA	TRBJ2-7	TGCGCCAGCAGCCAAGGCGCCCCTAGAGATTCCCACGAGCAGTACTTC	CASSQGAPRDSHEQYF
TRBV7-9	many	NA	TRBJ2-5	TGTGCCAGCACCGGATTTGAAGAGACCCAGTACTTC	CASTGFEETQYF
TRBV7-9	many	NA	TRBJ2-6	TGTGCCAGCAGCTATCGTTACTATTCAGGGGCCAACGTCCTGACTTTC	CASSYRYYSGANVLTF
TRBV4-2	many	NA	TRBJ2-4	TGTGCCAGCAGCCAGATGAACAGTGACAAAAACATTCAGTACTTC	CASSQMNSDKNIQYF
TRBV7-2	many	NA	TRBJ1-1	TGTGCCAGCAGCTTAAAGGGTATGAACACTGAAGCTTTCTTT	CASSLKGMNTEAFF
TRBV9	many	NA	TRBJ1-2	TGTGCCAGCAGCCTTACGGGCACTCAGCCGATCTATGGCTACACCTTC	CASSLTGTQPIYGYTF
TRBV7-9	many	TRBD1	TRBJ1-2	TGTGCCAGCGACAGGGGGCAGGGGTATGGCTACACCTTC	CASDRGQGYGYTF
TRBV29-1	many	TRBD1	TRBJ2-3	TGCAGCGTAACAGGGGGCGCAGATTTCAGCACAGATACGCAGTATTTT	CSVTGGADFSTDTQYF
TRBV20-1	many	TRBD2	TRBJ2-1	TGCAGTGCTCCTGGCGAGCGGGAGGGAAATGAGCAGTTCTTC	CSAPGEREGNEQFF
TRBV28	many	NA	TRBJ2-1	TGTGCCACCACAGAGGGGGACTACAATGAGCAGTTCTTC	CATTEGDYNEQFF
TRBV11-2	NA	NA	TRBJ1-4	TGTGCCAGCAGCTTAGCCCCGGGTTGGGAAAAACTGTTTTTT	CASSLAPGWEKLFF
TRBV2	NA	NA	TRBJ2-1	TGTGCCAGCAGAGGGGGGAGCAATGAGCAGTTCTTC	CASRGGSNEQFF
TRBV7-9	many	NA	TRBJ2-7	TGTGCCAGCAGCCCTCCAGGACCGGGCCCAAGGGAGTACTTC	CASSPPGPGPREYF
TRBV6-1	few	NA	TRBJ2-6	TGTGCCAGTTGGACTTACCAGACTGGGGCCAACGTCCTGACTTTC	CASWTYQTGANVLTF